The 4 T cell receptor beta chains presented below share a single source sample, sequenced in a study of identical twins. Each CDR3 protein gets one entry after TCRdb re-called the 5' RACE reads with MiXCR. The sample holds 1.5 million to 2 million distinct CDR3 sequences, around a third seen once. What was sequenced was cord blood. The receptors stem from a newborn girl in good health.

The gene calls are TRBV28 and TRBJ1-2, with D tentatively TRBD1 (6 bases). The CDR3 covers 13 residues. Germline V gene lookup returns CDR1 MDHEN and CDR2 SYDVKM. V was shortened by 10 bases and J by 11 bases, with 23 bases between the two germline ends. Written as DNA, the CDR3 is TGTGCCACCCTGGACAGCTTTCTCCGTGGGTACACCTTC. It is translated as CATLDSFLRGYTF.

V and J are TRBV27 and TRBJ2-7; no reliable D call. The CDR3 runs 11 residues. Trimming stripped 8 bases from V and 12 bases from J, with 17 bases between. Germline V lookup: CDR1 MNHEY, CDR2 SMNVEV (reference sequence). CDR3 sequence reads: CASLQGSRRYF. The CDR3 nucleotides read TGTGCCAGCCTTCAAGGGTCTCGACGGTACTTC.

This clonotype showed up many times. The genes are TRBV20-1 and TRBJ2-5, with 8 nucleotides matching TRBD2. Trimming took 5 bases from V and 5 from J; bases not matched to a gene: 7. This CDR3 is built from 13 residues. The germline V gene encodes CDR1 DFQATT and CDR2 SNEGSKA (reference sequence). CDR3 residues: CSAGKTSAETQYF. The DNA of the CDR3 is TGCAGTGCTGGGAAGACTAGCGCGGAGACCCAGTACTTC.

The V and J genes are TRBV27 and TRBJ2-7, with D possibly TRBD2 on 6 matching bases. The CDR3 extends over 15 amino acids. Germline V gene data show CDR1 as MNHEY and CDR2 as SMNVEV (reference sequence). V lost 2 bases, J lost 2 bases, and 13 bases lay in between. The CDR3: CASSLQAGRPYEQYF. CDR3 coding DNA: TGTGCCAGCAGTTTACAAGCTGGGAGGCCCTACGAGCAGTACTTC.